The present T cell receptor beta chain was sequenced within a study of blood T cell repertoires in COVID-19. Study-wide context: Sample material is recorded as cDNA or gDNA derived from T cells, B-cell-depleted T cells, or PBMCs.

Clones were read by immunoSEQ multiplex PCR, and TCRdb kept only the in-frame ones, dropping some. The sample contains over 200,000 clones, roughly 86% of which appear only once. V was clipped by 5 bases and J by 1 base; unmatched bases: 3. This CDR3 is built from 13 residues. CDR1 SQVTM and CDR2 ANQGSEA come from the germline V gene. This clone occurred once. The sample consisted of peripheral blood. This receptor was obtained from a woman in her 30s with acute or convalescent COVID-19. This chain joins TRBV29-1 and TRBJ2-7; TRBD2 aligns across 9 bases. CDR3 coding DNA: TGCAGCGTTCTGACTAGCGGTTCCTACGAGCAGTACTTC. Encoded protein: CSVLTSGSYEQYF.